The 5 T cell receptor beta chains presented below share a single source sample, sequenced in a study of blood T cell repertoires in COVID-19. Method: immunoSEQ multiplex PCR; TCRdb's copy keeps in-frame clones and lacks some. The sample lists 200,000 to 250,000 clones; over 70% were seen once. Sequencing was carried out using peripheral blood. Receptor source: a woman in her 70s with acute or convalescent COVID-19.

This chain connects TRBV2 to TRBJ1-2; D remains unclear. V was clipped by 5 bases and J by 2 bases, with 9 bases between them. Germline V gene sequence: CDR1 SNHLY, CDR2 FYNNEI. The CDR3 runs 13 residues. This chain's CDR3 is CASSRYRNYGYTF. The CDR3 DNA is TGTGCCAGCAGTCGGTACAGAAACTATGGCTACACCTTC.

This chain links TRBV18 with TRBJ2-5; maybe TRBD1 (5 bases). This CDR3 has 13 residues. Germline CDR1 KGHSH, CDR2 LQKENI. V shed 3 bases and J shed 4 bases, with 9 bases lying between them. CDR3 region: CASSPRGLETQYF. In nucleotides, the CDR3 is TGTGCCAGCTCACCTAGGGGCTTAGAGACCCAGTACTTC.

This clone was seen only a few times. This sequence joins TRBV30 and TRBJ2-1, with unresolved D. The CDR3 is made up of 12 amino acids. Trimming took 0 bases from V and 6 from J, leaving 6 bases between them. Germline V CDR1 and CDR2: GTSNPN, SVGIG (reference sequence). The CDR3 region is CAWSVLANEQFF. The CDR3 nucleotides are TGTGCCTGGAGTGTTCTGGCCAATGAGCAGTTCTTC.

The rearrangement uses TRBV3-1 (or the pseudogene TRBV3-2) and TRBJ2-7, with 8 bases that match TRBD2. This CDR3 has 15 amino acids. Germline CDR1 is LGHDT and CDR2 is YNNKEL (reference sequence). V lost 4 bases, J lost 2 bases, and 7 bases stayed unmatched. This chain's CDR3 is CASSLRTSPTYEQYF. The CDR3 DNA reads TGTGCCAGCAGCCTACGGACTAGCCCGACCTACGAGCAGTACTTC.

This chain links TRBV4-2 with TRBJ1-1; D is ambiguous. Per germline, CDR1 LGHNA and CDR2 YNFKEQ. V lost 0 bases, J lost 0 bases, and 17 bases lay in between. The CDR3 totals 18 residues. The CDR3 DNA sequence: TGTGCCAGCAGCCAAGATCTCACACCGGCGGGGATGAACACTGAAGCTTTCTTT. Translation: CASSQDLTPAGMNTEAFF.